Shown below are 2 T cell receptor beta chains from a single sample sequenced in a study of blood T cell repertoires in COVID-19. Measured with immunoSEQ multiplex PCR; TCRdb has only the in-frame clones, and not every one. The table lists more than 250,000 clones, around 86% of them singletons. The sample consisted of peripheral blood. These receptors were taken from a man aged 45 to 65 with active or convalescent COVID-19.

The V gene is TRBV7-9, the J gene TRBJ1-4; D might be TRBD1 (5 bases). Per the germline V gene, CDR1 is SEHNR and CDR2 is FQNEAQ (reference sequence). The length of the CDR3 is 18 residues. V was pared by 4 bases and J by 3 bases, with 21 bases between. DNA of the CDR3: TGTGCCAGCAGCTCTCCGACGGCAGGGTCGGCCGCTAATGAAAAACTGTTTTTT. Translating gives CASSSPTAGSAANEKLFF.

J is TRBJ1-6 and V is TRBV7-9; no definite D call. The CDR3 has 15 amino acids. CDR1 is SEHNR and CDR2 is FQNEAQ in the germline V gene (reference sequence). V was pared by 4 bases and J by 11 bases, with 18 bases between. This CDR3 reads CASSWEELKSAPLHF. CDR3 DNA: TGTGCCAGCAGCTGGGAGGAGCTAAAGTCGGCACCCCTCCACTTT.